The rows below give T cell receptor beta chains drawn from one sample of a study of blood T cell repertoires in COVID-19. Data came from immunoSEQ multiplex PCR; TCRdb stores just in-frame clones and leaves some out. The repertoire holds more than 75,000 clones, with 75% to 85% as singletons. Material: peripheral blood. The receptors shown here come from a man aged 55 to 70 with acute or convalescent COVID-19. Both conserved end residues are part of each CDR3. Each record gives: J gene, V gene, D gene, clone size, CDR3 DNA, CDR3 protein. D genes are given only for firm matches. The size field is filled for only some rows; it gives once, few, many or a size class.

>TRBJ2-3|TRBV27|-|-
TGTGCCAGCAGGCGCGGCACAGATACGCAGTATTTT
CASRRGTDTQYF
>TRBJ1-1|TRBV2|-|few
TGTGCCAGCAGTGGTAGTCGGACAGCGGTTTTATCTGAAGCTTTCTTT
CASSGSRTAVLSEAFF
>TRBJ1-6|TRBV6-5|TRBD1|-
TGTGCCAGCAGGCGACAGGGAAATTCACCCCTCCACTTT
CASRRQGNSPLHF
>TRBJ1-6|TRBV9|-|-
TGTGCCAGCAGCTCAGGCCCAGGAAATAATTCACCCCTCCACTTT
CASSSGPGNNSPLHF
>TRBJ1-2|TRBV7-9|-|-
TGTGCCAGCAGGCAAATTGCAGTCGCCTATGGCTACACCTTC
CASRQIAVAYGYTF
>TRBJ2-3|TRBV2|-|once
TGTGCCAGCAGCTTAGATTCAAGCACAGATACGCAGTATTTT
CASSLDSSTDTQYF
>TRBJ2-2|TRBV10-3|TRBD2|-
TGTGCCATCAGACCGGGGACTAGCGGGGGCAACACCGGGGAGCTGTTTTTT
CAIRPGTSGGNTGELFF
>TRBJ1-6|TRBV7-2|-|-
TGTGCCAGCAGCTTGGTCAGGGAAAATTCACCCCTCCACTTT
CASSLVRENSPLHF
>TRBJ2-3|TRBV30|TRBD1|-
TGTGCCTGCAACAGGGGGCCCACAGATACGCAGTATTTT
CACNRGPTDTQYF
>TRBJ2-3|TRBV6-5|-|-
TGTGCCAGCAGGAGACAGGGAGGCAAAGATACGCAGTATTTT
CASRRQGGKDTQYF
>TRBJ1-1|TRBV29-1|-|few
TGCAGCTTCCGGGATGCGAACACTGAAGCTTTCTTT
CSFRDANTEAFF
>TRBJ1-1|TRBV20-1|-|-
TGCAGTGCTAGAGATCGGTCTGAAGCTTTCTTT
CSARDRSEAFF
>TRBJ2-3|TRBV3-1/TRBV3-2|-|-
TGTGCCAGCAGCCAAGATTCCAGCGGGCGACGCACAGATACGCAGTATTTT
CASSQDSSGRRTDTQYF
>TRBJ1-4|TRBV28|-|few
TGTGCCAGCAGTTCAAGACAGCCAAGGGTTGAAAAACTGTTTTTT
CASSSRQPRVEKLFF
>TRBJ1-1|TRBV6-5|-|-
TGTGCCAGCAGACTCCCCTGGGCTTCGAACACTGAAGCTTTCTTT
CASRLPWASNTEAFF
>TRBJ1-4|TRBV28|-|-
TGTGCCAGCAGAAGGGGTGCAACTAATGAAAAACTGTTTTTT
CASRRGATNEKLFF
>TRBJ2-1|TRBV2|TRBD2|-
TGTGCCAGCAGTGCCGTAGGACTAGCGGGGGGGCCTTATGAGCAGTTCTTC
CASSAVGLAGGPYEQFF
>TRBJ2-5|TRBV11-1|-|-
TGTGCCAGCAGCTTAATCGAGCCTCAAGAGACCCAGTACTTC
CASSLIEPQETQYF
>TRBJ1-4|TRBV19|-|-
TGTGCCAGTAGCGAAGACAGAGCTAATGAAAAACTGTTTTTT
CASSEDRANEKLFF
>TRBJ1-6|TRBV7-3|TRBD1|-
TGTGCCAGCAGCTTAAGGGGACAGGGGAATAATTCACCCCTCCACTTT
CASSLRGQGNNSPLHF
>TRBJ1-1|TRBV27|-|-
TGTGCCAGCAGCCCCCTCAACAGGGCGCGTGGCACTGAAGCTTTCTTT
CASSPLNRARGTEAFF
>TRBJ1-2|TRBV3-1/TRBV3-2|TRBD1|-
TGTGCCAGCAGCCGCGGGACAGCAGCTAACTATGGCTACACCTTC
CASSRGTAANYGYTF
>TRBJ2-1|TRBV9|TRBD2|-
TGTGCCAGCAGCGTAGGAAGTAGCGGGGGGGCCCCCTACAATGAGCAGTTCTTC
CASSVGSSGGAPYNEQFF
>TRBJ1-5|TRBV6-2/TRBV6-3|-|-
TGTGCCAGCAGTTACTTAGGGCAGGGGCAGCCCCAGCATTTT
CASSYLGQGQPQHF
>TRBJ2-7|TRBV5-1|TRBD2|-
TGCGCCAGCAGCTCTTTAGCGGGAGCTAGCTACGAGCAGTACTTC
CASSSLAGASYEQYF
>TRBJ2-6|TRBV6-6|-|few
TGTGCCAGCAGCCTTCCTGATCCGAGGGGGGCCAACGTCCTGACTTTC
CASSLPDPRGANVLTF
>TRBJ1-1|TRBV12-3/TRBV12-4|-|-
TGTGCCAGCAGTTTACAGGGGGAAGCTTTCTTT
CASSLQGEAFF
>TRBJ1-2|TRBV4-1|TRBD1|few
TGCGCCAGCAGCCATATGGACAGGGAACTCTATGGCTACACCTTC
CASSHMDRELYGYTF
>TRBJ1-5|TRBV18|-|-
TGTGCCAGCTCACTAGCGGGGGGGTACGGCAATCAGCCCCAGCATTTT
CASSLAGGYGNQPQHF
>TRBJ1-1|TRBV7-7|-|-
TGTGCCAGCAGCTCGACTCCGAACACTGAAGCTTTCTTT
CASSSTPNTEAFF
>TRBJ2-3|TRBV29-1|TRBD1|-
TGCAGCGTAACCGGGACAGGGGGCGCAGATACGCAGTATTTT
CSVTGTGGADTQYF
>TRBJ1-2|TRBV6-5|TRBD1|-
TGTGCCAGCAGAGGGACAGGGGGCAGAGGCTTTGGCTACACCTTC
CASRGTGGRGFGYTF
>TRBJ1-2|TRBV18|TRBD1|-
TGTGCCAGCTCACCTCGGGCAGGGGGCGATGGCTACACCTTC
CASSPRAGGDGYTF